What follows are 26 T cell receptor beta chains derived from one specimen sequenced in a study of blood T cell repertoires in COVID-19. Method: immunoSEQ multiplex PCR; TCRdb's copy keeps in-frame clones and lacks some. The data show some 250,000 clones, more than 75% seen once. Sequencing was done on a sample of PBMCs or T cells enriched from blood (not recorded which). These receptors all stem from a woman between 40 and 55 years old with acute COVID-19.

The gene calls are TRBV2 and TRBJ1-5; 12 positions match TRBD1. V lost 9 bases to trimming and J lost 3 bases; unmatched junction nucleotides: 6. Germline-derived CDR1 and CDR2 are SNHLY and FYNNEI. This CDR3 spans 15 amino acids. CDR3 in DNA: TGTGCCAGTGAAAGGGACAGGGGGCCCAATCAGCCCCAGCATTTT. This gives the protein CASERDRGPNQPQHF.

This sequence joins TRBV5-3 and TRBJ1-4; 7 bases line up with TRBD1. TRBV5-3 is marked as an open reading frame, function uncertain. This CDR3 comprises 18 residues. V lost 3 bases to trimming and J lost 5 bases; unmatched junction nucleotides: 16. CDR3 in DNA: TGTGCCAGAAGCTCCGGGAATTGGACGGGACAGCAGAATGAAAAACTGTTTTTT. Its translation is CARSSGNWTGQQNEKLFF.

This chain joins TRBV6-2 or TRBV6-3 and TRBJ2-5; 8 bases line up with TRBD2. CDR3 length: 14 amino acids. CDR1 is MNHEY, CDR2 SVGEGT, per germline. V trimming: 5 bases; J trimming: 5 bases; junction bases outside the gene matches: 7. Here the CDR3 reads CASSREGIFETQYF. DNA for the CDR3: TGTGCCAGCAGTCGGGAGGGGATTTTCGAGACCCAGTACTTC.

A few counts support this clone. V is TRBV2 and J is TRBJ2-3, with a weak D call TRBD2 (7 bases). Per germline, CDR1 SNHLY and CDR2 FYNNEI. This CDR3 has 15 amino acids. The V end was cut by 10 bases, the J end by 2 bases, with 19 bases between. CDR3 in DNA: TGTGCCACGCGAACGGGGGGCCAAGTCACAGATACGCAGTATTTT. It specifies CATRTGGQVTDTQYF. The variable domain in full, with the rest retrieved from reference TRBV2 and TRBJ2-3, is EPEVTQTPSHQVTQMGQEVILRCVPISNHLYFYWYRQILGQKVEFLVSFYNNEISEKSEIFDDQFSVERPDGSNFTLKIRSTKLEDSAMYFCATRTGGQVTDTQYFGPGTRLTVL.

This rearrangement joins TRBV15 to TRBJ2-1; maybe TRBD2 (6 bases). Germline lookup yields CDR1 LNHNV and CDR2 YYDKDF (reference sequence). The CDR3 is 13 amino acids. Trimming took off 2 bases at V and 15 bases at J, with 17 bases between the two ends. CDR3 coding DNA: TGTGCCACCAGCAGAAACACCGGGACTTATCGGTTCTTC. Translation: CATSRNTGTYRFF.

J is TRBJ1-2 and V is TRBV7-9, with D possibly being TRBD1 (6 bases). CDR1 and CDR2 (germline): SEHNR, FQNEAQ (reference sequence). CDR3 length equals 16 residues. Trimming left V 4 bases short and J 1 base short, with 16 bases between. This CDR3 is CASSWEGHWNNYGYTF. The CDR3 DNA follows: TGTGCCAGCAGCTGGGAGGGACACTGGAATAACTATGGCTACACCTTC.

The rearrangement links TRBV5-1 to TRBJ2-3; D uncertain. Germline V gene lookup returns CDR1 SGHRS and CDR2 YFSETQ. CDR3 size: 13 residues. Deletions cut 6 bases from V and 5 bases from J, with 13 bases between. The CDR3 coding sequence is TGCGCCAGCACCCTGGGCCACGGAGATACGCAGTATTTT. It translates to CASTLGHGDTQYF. Drawing the rest from reference TRBV5-1 and TRBJ2-3, the complete variable domain is KAGVTQTPRYLIKTRGQQVTLSCSPISGHRSVSWYQQTPGQGLQFLFEYFSETQRNKGNFPGRFSGRQFSNSRSEMNVSTLELGDSALYLCASTLGHGDTQYFGPGTRLTVL.

The chain carries TRBV12-3 or TRBV12-4 and TRBJ2-7; 7 bases match TRBD2. The CDR3 totals 12 residues. The V and J ends lost 8 bases and 7 bases, in that order; junction bases with no gene match: 8. The CDR3, as DNA: TGTGCCAGCCGGAGCGGGACGGAAGAGCAGTACTTC. This sequence encodes CASRSGTEEQYF.

The chain uses TRBV7-8 and TRBJ1-1; tentative D call: TRBD1 (6 bases). Trimming stripped 5 bases from V and 2 bases from J, with 12 bases between. This CDR3 is built from 14 residues. The V gene's germline CDR1 is SGHVS and CDR2 FQNEAQ. CDR3 DNA: TGTGCCAGCAGCCTCGACAGGAGAAACACTGAAGCTTTCTTT. Translating it yields CASSLDRRNTEAFF.

The rearrangement joins TRBV15 to TRBJ2-7; tentatively, D is TRBD2 (6 bases). The CDR3 consists of 15 residues. V was pared by 0 bases and J by 6 bases, with 15 bases between. The V gene's germline CDR1 is LNHNV and CDR2 YYDKDF (reference sequence). The CDR3 here is CATSRDPGLPGEQYF. CDR3 DNA sequence: TGTGCCACCAGCAGAGACCCGGGACTCCCGGGCGAGCAGTACTTC.

The chain couples TRBV30 to TRBJ2-7; D is possibly TRBD1 (6 bases). CDR3 size: 13 residues. Trimming took off 8 bases at V and 6 bases at J, with 20 bases between the two ends. Germline CDR1 and CDR2: GTSNPN and SVGIG (reference sequence). CDR3 protein: CAGENTGTGEQYF. The CDR3 DNA sequence: TGTGCCGGGGAGAATACAGGGACGGGCGAGCAGTACTTC.

V usage is TRBV5-1 and J usage is TRBJ1-1; D call uncertain. This CDR3 region has 13 residues. Germline lookup yields CDR1 SGHRS and CDR2 YFSETQ. V was cut by 3 bases and J by 2 bases, with 8 bases left in between. This chain's CDR3 is CASSSGANTEAFF. In DNA form, the CDR3 reads TGCGCCAGCAGCTCCGGAGCAAACACTGAAGCTTTCTTT.

The chain is built from TRBV6-5 and TRBJ2-5, with 8 positions matching TRBD2. Per the germline V gene, CDR1 is MNHEY and CDR2 is SVGAGI. The CDR3 spans 13 residues. Trimming cost V 6 bases and J 4 bases; bases outside gene matches: 4. This CDR3 reads CASRRTSPETQYF. The CDR3 DNA is TGTGCCAGCAGGCGGACTAGCCCAGAGACCCAGTACTTC.

CDR3 protein: CASSGLRTGNNEQFF. CDR3 nucleotides: TGTGCCAGCAGCGGACTCCGGACAGGCAACAATGAGCAGTTCTTC. J is TRBJ2-1 and V is TRBV7-2, with 7 bases matching TRBD1. CDR3 length: 15 residues. Germline-derived CDR1 and CDR2 are SGHTA and FQGNSA. The V and J ends lost 5 bases and 5 bases, in that order; junction bases with no gene match: 9.

This chain uses TRBV6-5 with TRBJ2-1, with D perhaps TRBD2 (6 bases). This CDR3 has 15 residues. Trimming stripped 2 bases from V and 6 bases from J, with 14 bases between. Germline values: CDR1 MNHEY, CDR2 SVGAGI. The CDR3 coding sequence is TGTGCCAGCAGTTACACGGGACTCCCGCCCAATGAGCAGTTCTTC. This codes for CASSYTGLPPNEQFF.

The V and J genes are TRBV20-1 and TRBJ1-2; D is ambiguous. Germline-derived CDR1 and CDR2 are DFQATT and SNEGSKA (reference sequence). Trimming removed 3 bases from V and 5 bases from J, with 4 bases in between. The CDR3 totals 10 residues. The CDR3 bases are TGCAGTGCTAGCACATATGGCTACACCTTC. It is translated as CSASTYGYTF.

This chain connects TRBV19 to TRBJ2-3; TRBD2 is a possible D gene (6 bases). The V gene lost 6 bases and the J gene lost 5 bases, with 6 bases spanning the gap. This CDR3 spans 11 amino acids. Germline V gene sequence: CDR1 LNHDA, CDR2 SQIVND (reference sequence). The CDR3 nucleotides are TGTGCCAGTAGGGGAGGAGATACGCAGTATTTT. It translates to CASRGGDTQYF.

The genes are TRBV4-1 and TRBJ1-1; D is possibly TRBD1 (5 bases). Germline CDR1 and CDR2: MGHRA and YSYEKL. Deletions cut 3 bases from V and 5 bases from J, with 16 bases between. This CDR3 comprises 15 residues. CDR3 DNA sequence: TGCGCCAGCAGCCATCCACTCGTACAGGATACTGAAGCTTTCTTT. Protein product: CASSHPLVQDTEAFF.

J is TRBJ1-3 and V is TRBV3-1 (or the pseudogene TRBV3-2); D gene ambiguous. There are 15 residues in the CDR3. Germline V lookup: CDR1 LGHDT, CDR2 YNNKEL (reference sequence). The germline V and J ends were trimmed by 1 base and 6 bases, with 13 bases remaining between them. As DNA, the CDR3 is TGTGCCAGCAGCCAAGGGCAAGTAAGAAAAAACACCATATATTTT. Translating gives CASSQGQVRKNTIYF.

This rearrangement joins TRBV28 to TRBJ1-5; 8 nucleotides align to TRBD1. This CDR3 region has 13 residues. Germline values: CDR1 MDHEN, CDR2 SYDVKM. The J segment lost 6 bases and the V segment lost 6 bases, leaving 4 bases of the junction unmatched. The CDR3 loop is CASSPGGGQPQHF. CDR3 sequence (DNA): TGTGCCAGCAGCCCAGGGGGCGGTCAGCCCCAGCATTTT.

This clone was picked up one time. This chain connects TRBV5-6 to TRBJ2-3; D perhaps matches TRBD2 (7 bases). This CDR3 region has 15 residues. The V end was cut by 2 bases, the J end by 4 bases, with 14 bases between. CDR1 is SGHDT, CDR2 YYEEEE, per germline. The CDR3 spells CASSFRGARADTQYF. For the CDR3, the DNA is TGTGCCAGCAGCTTTCGGGGGGCCCGGGCAGATACGCAGTATTTT.

The chain has TRBV3-1 (or the pseudogene TRBV3-2) and TRBJ2-1, with no clear D. CDR1 and CDR2 from the germline V gene are LGHDT and YNNKEL (reference sequence). V dropped 0 bases and J dropped 3 bases, with 9 bases sitting between them. The CDR3 totals 15 residues. The CDR3 DNA reads as TGTGCCAGCAGCCAAGATGTGGGCTACTACAATGAGCAGTTCTTC. It translates to CASSQDVGYYNEQFF.

The chain joins TRBV18 to TRBJ2-3, with TRBD1 as a possible D gene (6 bases). Trimming cost V 6 bases and J 2 bases, with 15 bases left between them. The CDR3 loop spans 15 amino acids. Germline V gene lookup returns CDR1 KGHSH and CDR2 LQKENI. CDR3 bases: TGTGCCAGCTCTTTCAACCAGGGGTACACAGATACGCAGTATTTT. It translates to CASSFNQGYTDTQYF. The complete variable domain, with remaining parts taken from reference TRBV18 and TRBJ2-3, reads NAGVMQNPRHLVRRRGQEARLRCSPMKGHSHVYWYRQLPEEGLKFMVYLQKENIIDESGMPKERFSAEFPKEGPSILRIQQVVRGDSAAYFCASSFNQGYTDTQYFGPGTRLTVL.

This clone is a singleton in its sample. This chain joins TRBV3-1 (or the pseudogene TRBV3-2) and TRBJ1-2; D is uncertain. CDR1 LGHDT and CDR2 YNNKEL come from the germline V gene (reference sequence). Trimming removed 2 bases at V and 1 base at J, with 8 bases between. CDR3 length: 14 residues. The CDR3 nucleotides read TGTGCCAGCAGCCAATCGGGAAGTAACTATGGCTACACCTTC. It encodes CASSQSGSNYGYTF.

This chain joins TRBV5-4 and TRBJ2-5; no reliable D call. Germline V gives CDR1 SGHNT, CDR2 YYREEE (reference sequence). The CDR3 has 15 residues. V was clipped by 0 bases and J by 1 base, with 10 bases between them. The CDR3 sequence: CASSLARQGQETQYF. The CDR3 bases are TGTGCCAGCAGCTTGGCGAGACAAGGCCAAGAGACCCAGTACTTC.

This chain links TRBV10-3 with TRBJ1-4; D remains unclear. Trimming took 6 bases from V and 5 from J, leaving 10 bases between them. The CDR3 length is 13 residues. Germline CDR1 is ENHRY and CDR2 is SYGVKD. The CDR3 sequence is CAIRSIQNEKLFF. CDR3 coding DNA: TGTGCCATCAGGTCAATTCAGAATGAAAAACTGTTTTTT.